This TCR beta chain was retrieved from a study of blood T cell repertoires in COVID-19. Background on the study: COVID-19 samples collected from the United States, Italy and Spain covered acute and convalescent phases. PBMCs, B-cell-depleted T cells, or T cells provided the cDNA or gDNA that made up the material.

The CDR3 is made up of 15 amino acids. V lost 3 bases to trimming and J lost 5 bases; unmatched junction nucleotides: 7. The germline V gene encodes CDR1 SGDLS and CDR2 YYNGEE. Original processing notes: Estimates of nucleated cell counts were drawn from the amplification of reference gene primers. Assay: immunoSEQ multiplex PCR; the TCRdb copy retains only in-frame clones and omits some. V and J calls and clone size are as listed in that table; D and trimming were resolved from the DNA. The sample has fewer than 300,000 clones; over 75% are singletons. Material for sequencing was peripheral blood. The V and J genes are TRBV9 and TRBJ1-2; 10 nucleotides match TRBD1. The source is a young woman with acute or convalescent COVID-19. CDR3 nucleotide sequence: TGTGCCAGCAGCGCCCCCCGACAGGGGGCGTATGGCTACACCTTC. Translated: CASSAPRQGAYGYTF.